This T cell receptor (beta chain) was identified during a study of cytomegalovirus exposure and HLA in healthy donors. The study's findings and limits: According to the study, 180 or so TCR beta chains were cytomegalovirus-associated.

It was with 60 Vbeta and 13 Jbeta primers that the PCR ran. Sequencing used immunoSEQ multiplex PCR; TCRdb keeps in-frame clones, though not all of them. The sample yields some 150,000 clones, 65% to 90% seen once. To note about this clone: Its antigen is unidentified.

This CDR3 is built from 12 residues. Germline values: CDR1 SNHLY, CDR2 FYNNEI. The V end lost 6 bases, the J end lost 13 bases, and 15 bases lay between the germline ends. The sample comprised PBMCs. The chain is built from TRBV2 and TRBJ2-2; weak D call: TRBD2 (5 bases). This sequence originates from a woman aged 50 to 60 in good health and CMV-seropositive. The CDR3 sequence: CASRPIPEALFF. The DNA of the CDR3 is TGTGCCAGCAGACCGATACCGGAGGCGCTGTTTTTT.